This T cell receptor beta chain was profiled in a study of cytomegalovirus exposure and HLA in healthy donors. Whole-study context: Among the 350 to 500 donors who were genotyped, roughly 76% fell in the genetic ancestry cluster that is associated with self-reported Caucasian donors. The study's findings and limits: When a later analysis compared HLA-associated TCR beta chains with equally common others, the HLA-associated chains turned out to be more clonally expanded and to have lower generation probabilities. With later analysis, a missense DCLRE1C variant became linked to TCR beta V- and J-gene trimming.

The germline CDR1 and CDR2 sequences are SEHNR and FQNEAQ (reference sequence). V lost 2 bases, J lost 1 base, and 12 bases lay in between. This CDR3 has 15 residues. The primer mix had 60 Vbeta and 13 Jbeta primers. Some clones are missing from TCRdb's copy, which holds only in-frame ones; the method was immunoSEQ multiplex PCR. Among about 160,000 clones listed, 71% were seen once. Remarks on this clone: Its specificity is unknown.

The rearrangement uses TRBV7-9 and TRBJ2-7, with D perhaps TRBD1 (5 bases). The source of this sequence is a woman in her thirties in good health and CMV-seronegative. The sequencing input was PBMCs. The DNA for the CDR3 is TGTGCCAGCAGCTTAATTACAGGAGTGTCCTACGAGCAGTACTTC. This codes for CASSLITGVSYEQYF. Variable domain in full (rest from reference TRBV7-9 and TRBJ2-7): DTGVSQNPRHKITKRGQNVTFRCDPISEHNRLYWYRQTLGQGPEFLTYFQNEAQLEKSRLLSDRFSAERPKGSFSTLEIQRTEQGDSAMYLCASSLITGVSYEQYFGPGTRLTVT.